A single sample gave rise to the 26 T cell receptor beta chains below, sequenced in a study of T cells after yellow fever vaccination. Using its own MiXCR run on the 5' RACE reads, TCRdb lists one record per CDR3 protein. The sample has about 370,000 distinct CDR3 sequences; 11% are singletons. The source material was PBMCs, sampled on the day of the first yellow fever vaccination. These receptors were collected from a man aged 18-30 years who received the YFV17D yellow fever vaccine.

The chain carries TRBV7-2 and TRBJ2-7, with D possibly being TRBD2 (7 bases). Trimming removed 1 base at V and 6 bases at J, with 13 bases between. Per the germline V gene, CDR1 is SGHTA and CDR2 is FQGNSA. The CDR3 runs to 14 residues. The CDR3 coding sequence is TGTGCCAGCAGCTTAGTAAAGGGGGGGCGCGAGCAGTACGTC. As protein: CASSLVKGGREQYV.

This clonotype has just a few counts. V gene TRBV18 combines with J gene TRBJ2-7, with 7 bases matching TRBD1. Per germline, CDR1 KGHSH and CDR2 LQKENI. The CDR3 contains 14 residues. V shed 6 bases and J 2 bases; nucleotides not matched to a gene: 7. This chain's CDR3 is CASSPGQVTYEQYF. The CDR3 nucleotides read TGTGCCAGCTCTCCAGGACAGGTAACCTACGAGCAGTACTTC.

This clonotype was found many times. The gene calls are TRBV29-1 and TRBJ2-5, with D perhaps matching TRBD2 (5 bases). Deletions cut 7 bases from V and 4 bases from J, with 10 bases between. CDR3 length: 11 residues. The V gene's germline CDR1 is SQVTM and CDR2 ANQGSEA. The chain's CDR3 is CSAGSGETQYF. The CDR3 bases are TGCAGCGCGGGGAGTGGAGAGACCCAGTACTTC.

In its sample, this clonotype was seen a few times. The V gene is TRBV6-2 or TRBV6-3, the J gene TRBJ2-7; TRBD2 might be the D (5 bases). The V gene lost 6 bases and the J gene lost 3 bases, with 12 bases spanning the gap. Germline values: CDR1 MNHEY, CDR2 SVGEGT. The CDR3 totals 13 residues. The CDR3 DNA reads TGTGCCAGCAGCTTCGACTATTTCTACGAGCAGTACTTC. Protein sequence: CASSFDYFYEQYF.

As regards this clonotype: One junction end does not reproduce the germline sequence, and a read error may be involved. The gene calls are TRBV20-1 and TRBJ2-1, with D possibly TRBD1 on 6 matching bases. The CDR3 has 13 amino acids. Germline V gene data show CDR1 as DFQATT and CDR2 as SNEGSKA (reference sequence). CDR3 region: CSARTIQGNGQFF. CDR3 in DNA: TGCAGTGCTCGCACCATCCAGGGGAATGGGCAGTTCTTC.

The chain employs TRBV20-1 and TRBJ1-3; TRBD1 agrees at 8 bases. V trimming: 3 bases; J trimming: 5 bases; junction bases outside the gene matches: 6. Germline lookup yields CDR1 DFQATT and CDR2 SNEGSKA (reference sequence). The CDR3 runs to 14 residues. CDR3 sequence: CSASGQGRRNTIYF. The CDR3 nucleotides read TGCAGTGCTAGCGGACAGGGACGGCGAAACACCATATATTTT.

This clonotype occurred a few times. The V and J genes are TRBV27 and TRBJ2-1; D call uncertain. The germline V and J ends were trimmed by 3 bases and 0 bases, with 9 bases remaining between them. The CDR3 covers 15 residues. The germline gives CDR1 MNHEY, CDR2 SMNVEV (reference sequence). The CDR3: CASSLGLSSYNEQFF. The CDR3 DNA follows: TGTGCCAGCAGTTTGGGCCTGAGCTCCTACAATGAGCAGTTCTTC.

V and J are TRBV6-2 or TRBV6-3 and TRBJ2-5; D unresolved. Germline V gene sequence: CDR1 MNHEY, CDR2 SVGEGT. V gave up 5 bases and J gave up 7 bases, with 14 bases separating them. CDR3 length: 13 residues. CDR3 in DNA: TGTGCCAGCAGTCCCGACACAGAGGTGACCCAGTACTTC. It yields the protein CASSPDTEVTQYF.

This clonotype was observed at least ten times. The chain combines TRBV5-1 with TRBJ2-7; no clear D gene. This CDR3 has 15 amino acids. V was cut by 3 bases and J by 4 bases, with 17 bases left in between. Germline CDR1 is SGHRS and CDR2 is YFSETQ. CDR3: CASSSTATPIYEQYF. CDR3 sequence (DNA): TGCGCCAGCAGCTCGACGGCTACCCCTATATACGAGCAGTACTTC.

This clonotype was counted between two and nine times. The V and J genes are TRBV30 and TRBJ1-1; D perhaps matches TRBD1 (6 bases). Trimming took 1 base from V and 1 from J, leaving 16 bases between them. Germline V gene lookup returns CDR1 GTSNPN and CDR2 SVGIG (reference sequence). The length of the CDR3 is 16 residues. The CDR3 DNA reads TGTGCCTGGAGTGCCCCAAACGGGGGCCGGAACACTGAAGCTTTCTTT. This codes for CAWSAPNGGRNTEAFF.

The rearrangement uses TRBV20-1 and TRBJ1-2, with D possibly being TRBD1 (6 bases). The CDR3 has 12 amino acids. Per germline, CDR1 DFQATT and CDR2 SNEGSKA (reference sequence). V lost 5 bases, J lost 7 bases, and 14 bases lay in between. CDR3 coding DNA: TGCAGTGCTCGTGTGACAGGTGCTGGCTACACCTTC. Its protein is CSARVTGAGYTF.

V is TRBV2 and J is TRBJ2-1, with D maybe TRBD2 (6 bases). CDR1 is SNHLY and CDR2 is FYNNEI in the germline V gene. Trimming removed 5 bases at V and 5 bases at J, with 19 bases between. This CDR3 region has 16 residues. The CDR3 DNA reads as TGTGCCAGCAGTCCTTTGGGGCAGCGGGCGGACAATGAGCAGTTCTTC. Its protein product is CASSPLGQRADNEQFF.

The table lists this clonotype with a few counts. V and J are TRBV4-2 and TRBJ2-3; tentatively, D is TRBD2 (5 bases). The V and J ends lost 1 base and 4 bases respectively, with 18 bases between them. Germline CDR1 is LGHNA and CDR2 is YNFKEQ. The CDR3 is made up of 17 amino acids. CDR3 in amino acids: CASSQVEAQAASDTQYF. CDR3 nucleotide sequence: TGTGCCAGCAGCCAAGTAGAGGCACAAGCGGCGTCAGATACGCAGTATTTT.

The gene calls are TRBV7-2 and TRBJ1-3; D is unresolved. Germline CDR1 reads SGHTA; CDR2 reads FQGNSA. Trimming removed 5 bases from V and 2 bases from J, with 10 bases in between. The CDR3 contains 14 residues. CDR3 loop: CASSPRGTGNTIYF. The CDR3 coding sequence is TGTGCCAGCAGCCCACGGGGTACTGGAAACACCATATATTTT.

The sample holds many counts of this clonotype. The chain is built from TRBV5-4 and TRBJ2-3; 12 bases line up with TRBD2. Germline lookup yields CDR1 SGHNT and CDR2 YYREEE (reference sequence). CDR3 size: 15 residues. With V trimmed by 2 bases and J by 4 bases, 2 bases remained unmatched. The CDR3 coding sequence is TGTGCCAGCAGCTTCACTAGCGGGGGGTCAGATACGCAGTATTTT. It specifies CASSFTSGGSDTQYF.

This clonotype was seen only a few times. The J gene is TRBJ2-5, the V gene TRBV4-1; D call uncertain. From germline, CDR1 is MGHRA and CDR2 YSYEKL. This CDR3 comprises 12 residues. The V end lost 6 bases, the J end lost 6 bases, and 11 bases lay between the germline ends. CDR3 sequence: CASSRLGKTQYF. CDR3 nucleotide sequence: TGCGCCAGCAGTCGATTGGGGAAGACCCAGTACTTC.

Many counts were recorded for this clonotype. The genes are TRBV7-2 and TRBJ2-3; the match to TRBD2 covers 9 bases. J lost 2 bases, V lost 6 bases, and 9 bases had no gene match. The CDR3 length is 16 residues. Germline CDR1 reads SGHTA; CDR2 reads FQGNSA. As DNA, the CDR3 is TGTGCCAGCAGTCTCTATAGCGGGGGAATCACAGATACGCAGTATTTT. Amino acid sequence: CASSLYSGGITDTQYF.

V and J are TRBV4-1 and TRBJ2-1, with D uncertain. The germline V and J ends were trimmed by 2 bases and 3 bases, with 14 bases remaining between them. From germline, CDR1 is MGHRA and CDR2 YSYEKL. This CDR3 contains 16 residues. CDR3 protein: CASSQIDLLIYNEQFF. The CDR3 region has the DNA TGCGCCAGCAGCCAAATAGACTTGCTTATCTACAATGAGCAGTTCTTC.

The rearrangement uses TRBV14 and TRBJ1-3; 8 bases line up with TRBD1. Germline loops: CDR1 SGHDN, CDR2 FVKESK. Unmatched junction bases numbered 7, after V lost 4 bases and J lost 8 bases. The CDR3 runs 14 residues. As DNA, the CDR3 is TGTGCCAGCAGCCCCCCGGACAGGGCGGACACCATATATTTT. Translating gives CASSPPDRADTIYF.

Ten or more counts support this clonotype. The chain recombines TRBV28 with TRBJ2-2, with D perhaps TRBD1 (5 bases). CDR3 length equals 14 residues. Deletions cut 7 bases from V and 7 bases from J, with 16 bases between. The germline V gene has CDR1 MDHEN and CDR2 SYDVKM. The CDR3 reads CASTKGQAGGELFF. Here the CDR3 DNA reads TGTGCCAGCACCAAGGGGCAGGCCGGCGGGGAGCTGTTTTTT.

This clonotype came up a few times. The chain has TRBV6-5 and TRBJ1-6; 7 nucleotides match TRBD1. The CDR3 is 15 residues long. V trimming: 4 bases; J trimming: 7 bases; junction bases outside the gene matches: 7. Germline CDR1 MNHEY, CDR2 SVGAGI. As DNA, the CDR3 is TGTGCCAGCAGTTTCGACAGGGACTACAATTCACCCCTCCACTTT. This sequence encodes CASSFDRDYNSPLHF.

This clonotype has only a few counts. This chain joins TRBV5-6 and TRBJ1-5, with TRBD1 matching 8 bases. This CDR3 contains 14 residues. Germline V lookup: CDR1 SGHDT, CDR2 YYEEEE. Trimming cost V 4 bases and J 7 bases; bases outside gene matches: 7. CDR3 amino acids: CASSGGQGAQPQHF. CDR3 in DNA: TGTGCCAGCAGCGGAGGACAGGGAGCCCAGCCCCAGCATTTT.

Many counts were recorded for this clonotype. This chain connects TRBV6-2 or TRBV6-3 to TRBJ1-2; D remains unclear. This CDR3 region has 17 residues. V lost 10 bases to trimming and J lost 3 bases, with 27 bases between them. Germline CDR1 is MNHEY and CDR2 is SVGEGT. This CDR3 reads CATAIRGNRRRDYGYTF. CDR3 bases: TGTGCCACCGCTATCCGTGGAAACAGACGACGAGACTATGGCTACACCTTC.

This clonotype was seen a handful of times. The chain's CDR3 is CASSLDSRSTDTQYF. CDR3 sequence (DNA): TGCGCCAGCAGCTTGGATTCACGAAGCACAGATACGCAGTATTTT. The chain recombines TRBV5-1 with TRBJ2-3; D gene ambiguous. The V and J ends lost 0 bases and 0 bases respectively, with 8 bases between them. The CDR3 sequence is 15 residues long. Germline values: CDR1 SGHRS, CDR2 YFSETQ.

The chain couples TRBV29-1 to TRBJ2-2; a weak D match, TRBD1 (5 bases). The CDR3 sequence is 12 residues long. CDR1 is SQVTM and CDR2 is ANQGSEA in the germline V gene. V lost 4 bases and J lost 4, with 7 bases in between. In DNA form, the CDR3 reads TGCAGCGTTGTAAGGGGCACCGGGGAGCTGTTTTTT. It specifies CSVVRGTGELFF.

The chain combines TRBV20-1 with TRBJ2-7; D perhaps matches TRBD1 (6 bases). V lost 4 bases to trimming and J lost 4 bases, with 11 bases between them. Germline values: CDR1 DFQATT, CDR2 SNEGSKA (reference sequence). This CDR3 contains 12 residues. CDR3 loop: CSAITGLYEQYV. The CDR3 DNA follows: TGCAGTGCTATTACAGGGCTTTACGAGCAGTACGTC.